This T cell receptor beta chain was identified in a study of glioma-infiltrating T cells after dendritic cell vaccination. V shed 3 bases, J shed 0 bases, and the junction held 3 bases outside the gene matches. The CDR3 has 14 residues. Germline lookup yields CDR1 SGHNT and CDR2 YYREEE (reference sequence). Time point in this sample: after dendritic cell vaccination, including at tumor progression/relapse. Libraries were prepared by immunoSEQ multiplex PCR; TCRdb keeps only in-frame clonotypes and omits some of them. The sample records around 60,000 clones, 86% being singletons. With respect to this clone: What it binds is not known.

Findings and caveats of the study: No direct clonality-survival link was found; a diverse polyclonal response may matter. Estimated pretreatment TIL content predicted outcome after dendritic cell vaccination.

The source was blood, collected after dendritic cell vaccination. The genes are TRBV5-4 and TRBJ2-7; 7 bases are a match to TRBD1. This TCR came from a human donor with glioblastoma. CDR3 in DNA: TGTGCCAGCAGCTCCGGGACAGACTCCTACGAGCAGTACTTC. Residues: CASSSGTDSYEQYF.